The sample holds a few counts of the clone carrying this TCR beta chain. Antigen unknown. This CDR3 region has 17 residues. Germline V gene data show CDR1 as SGHRS and CDR2 as YFSETQ. The ends lost 0 bases at V and 7 bases at J; junction bases unmatched: 9. This specimen belongs to a study of T-cell memory formation after mild COVID-19. Across the whole study: TCR clusters were largely donor specific. Whole-study findings and limits: Contracting clones localized mainly to CM and EM when CD4+ and mainly to EMRA when CD8+. Cross-reactive memory appears to have joined, as suggested by some responding clones showing up in pre-infection memory.

Sample barcodes and UMIs were carried by the TCR alpha and TCR beta cDNA libraries that 5'RACE generated with constant-segment primers. TCRdb fed the 5' RACE reads into MiXCR, producing one record per CDR3 protein. Among about 390,000 distinct CDR3 sequences listed, around a sixth were seen once. Sequencing was done on a sample of PBMCs or a T cell subset sorted from them (not recorded which). This sequence originates from a man between 18 and 35 years old who had mild COVID-19 (a few samples of this study predate the infection). Cell type and time point are not known. The chain employs TRBV5-1 and TRBJ2-3, with 12 bases matching TRBD2. The DNA for the CDR3 is TGCGCCAGCAGCTTGGCCCCACTAGCGGGGGGCACGAATACGCAGTATTTT. It yields the protein CASSLAPLAGGTNTQYF.